The present T cell receptor beta chain was sequenced within a study of shared clonotypes between healthy human individuals. Study-wide background: The people who gave samples were a couple of women and a few men aged 18 to 49. Study outcomes and limitations: Naive subsets usually exceeded memory subsets in estimated richness. Clonotype sharing among donors likely depends on sequencing depth.

All donors were healthy HIV-negative adults lacking recent acute infections or vaccinations. TCRdb's copy holds only in-frame clones and misses some; the assay was immunoSEQ multiplex PCR. The data contain 2 million to 2.5 million clones, approximately 96% of them seen just once; the ten biggest clones take up over 0.1%. A remark on this clone: What it binds is unknown.

Trimming at V came to 5 bases and at J to 2 bases, leaving 4 bases not matched to a gene. Germline-derived CDR1 and CDR2 are SGHNT and YYREEE (reference sequence). CDR3 size: 13 residues. This chain joins TRBV5-4 and TRBJ2-7; 7 bases line up with TRBD1. Sequencing was done on a sample of naive CD4+ T cells sorted from blood. Described subset: CD45RA+ positively selected. This TCR was recovered from a man younger than 35 in good health. The CDR3 reads CASRSQGAYEQYF. The CDR3 bases are TGTGCCAGCAGATCCCAGGGGGCCTACGAGCAGTACTTC.